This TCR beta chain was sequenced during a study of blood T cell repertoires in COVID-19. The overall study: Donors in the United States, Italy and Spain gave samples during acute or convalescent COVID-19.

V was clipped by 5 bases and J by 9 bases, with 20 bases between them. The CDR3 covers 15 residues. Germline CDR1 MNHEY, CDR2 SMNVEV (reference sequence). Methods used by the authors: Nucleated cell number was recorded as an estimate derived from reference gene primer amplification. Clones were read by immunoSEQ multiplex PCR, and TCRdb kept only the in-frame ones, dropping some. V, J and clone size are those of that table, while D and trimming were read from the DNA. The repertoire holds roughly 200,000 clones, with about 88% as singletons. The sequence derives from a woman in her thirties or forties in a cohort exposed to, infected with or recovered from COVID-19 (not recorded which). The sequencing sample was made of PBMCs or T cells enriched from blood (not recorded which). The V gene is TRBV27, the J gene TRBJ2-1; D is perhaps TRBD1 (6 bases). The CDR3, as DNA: TGTGCCAGCAGTCTTGGACCACAGGGTCCCGGTGAGCAGTTCTTC. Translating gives CASSLGPQGPGEQFF.